A selection of T cell receptor beta chains follows, all from one sample in a study of cytomegalovirus exposure and HLA in healthy donors. The data were produced by immunoSEQ multiplex PCR, yet TCRdb's version contains in-frame clones alone and is incomplete. Of more than 90,000 clones in the sample, 75% are singletons; the top ten hold 8.5% to 12%. The sequencing sample was made of PBMCs. These receptors were taken from a man aged 45-65 years in good health and CMV-seronegative. Each CDR3 is given with its conserved first and last residue. A D gene is named only where the DNA matches it firmly. Size values are once, few and many counts, or a class for expanded clones, and some rows have none.

V	J	size	D	CDR3	DNA
TRBV5-6	TRBJ1-2	NA	NA	CASSPQPGMANYGYTF	TGTGCCAGCAGCCCACAGCCGGGGATGGCTAACTATGGCTACACCTTC
TRBV25-1	TRBJ1-2	NA	TRBD1	CASSRTGPANYGYTF	TGTGCCAGCAGTAGGACAGGCCCAGCTAACTATGGCTACACCTTC
TRBV7-3	TRBJ2-1	NA	NA	CASSLGQGNEQFF	TGTGCCAGCAGCTTAGGGCAGGGAAATGAGCAGTTCTTC
TRBV15	TRBJ2-6	NA	NA	CATSRDNSGANVLTF	TGTGCCACCAGCAGAGACAACTCTGGGGCCAACGTCCTGACTTTC
TRBV28	TRBJ1-5	NA	NA	CASTPPYYSGGIKPQHF	TGTGCCAGCACTCCCCCCTACTACTCGGGGGGCATCAAGCCCCAGCATTTT
TRBV21-1	TRBJ2-7	NA	NA	CASSKGSGQTYEQYF	TGTGCCAGCAGCAAAGGGTCGGGACAAACCTACGAGCAGTACTTC
TRBV11-2	TRBJ2-7	NA	TRBD1	CASSLERQGAFHEQYF	TGTGCCAGCAGCTTAGAGAGACAGGGGGCATTCCACGAGCAGTACTTC
TRBV10-2	TRBJ2-2	NA	TRBD2	CASSEGTSGYTGELFF	TGCGCCAGCAGTGAGGGGACTAGCGGTTACACCGGGGAGCTGTTTTTT
TRBV11-2	TRBJ2-1	NA	NA	CASSLDPVSSYNEQFF	TGTGCCAGCAGCTTAGATCCGGTGAGCTCCTACAATGAGCAGTTCTTC
TRBV21-1	TRBJ2-7	few	NA	CASSPFRDRGFHEQYF	TGTGCCAGCAGCCCCTTCCGGGACAGGGGTTTCCACGAGCAGTACTTC
TRBV7-9	TRBJ1-2	few	TRBD1	CASSPGQGAYGYTF	TGTGCCAGCAGTCCTGGACAGGGGGCCTATGGCTACACCTTC
TRBV27	TRBJ2-7	NA	NA	CASSYPGAYEQYF	TGTGCCAGCAGTTACCCGGGGGCCTACGAGCAGTACTTC
TRBV6-6	TRBJ1-2	NA	TRBD1	CASSSRDRSNYGYTF	TGTGCCAGCAGTTCCCGGGACAGGAGTAACTATGGCTACACCTTC
TRBV5-1	TRBJ2-3	NA	NA	CASSQSTRSTQYF	TGCGCCAGCAGCCAATCGACTAGAAGTACGCAGTATTTT
TRBV18	TRBJ1-6	NA	TRBD1	CASSPSLGTVNSPLHF	TGTGCCAGCTCACCATCGTTGGGGACAGTCAATTCACCCCTCCACTTT
TRBV6-1	TRBJ2-3	NA	NA	CACTIGPRTDTQYF	TGTGCCTGTACCATAGGCCCTAGGACAGATACGCAGTATTTT
TRBV7-6	TRBJ2-7	NA	NA	CASSPRGAEQYF	TGTGCCAGCAGCCCCCGGGGGGCCGAGCAGTACTTC
TRBV6-4	TRBJ2-6	NA	TRBD2	CASSARGGFGANVLTF	TGTGCCAGCAGTGCGCGGGGGGGCTTTGGGGCCAACGTCCTGACTTTC
TRBV28	TRBJ2-7	few	NA	CASKGALTELFEQYF	TGTGCCAGCAAAGGCGCGTTGACAGAACTTTTCGAGCAGTACTTC
TRBV7-9	TRBJ2-7	medium-sized	TRBD1	CASSHPDRGHTYEQYF	TGTGCCAGCAGCCACCCTGACAGGGGGCACACCTACGAGCAGTACTTC
TRBV5-1	TRBJ2-4	NA	NA	CASSLDSGLAKNIQYF	TGCGCCAGCAGCTTGGACTCAGGCCTAGCCAAAAACATTCAGTACTTC
TRBV7-2	TRBJ2-1	NA	TRBD1	CASSNRGVLQFF	TGTGCCAGCAGCAACAGGGGCGTCTTGCAGTTCTTC
TRBV18	TRBJ1-3	NA	NA	CASSPLRGRGNTIYF	TGTGCCAGCTCACCACTCAGGGGTCGCGGAAACACCATATATTTT
TRBV28	TRBJ2-1	NA	NA	CASSLQSYNEQFF	TGTGCCAGCAGTCTACAGTCCTACAATGAGCAGTTCTTC
TRBV4-3	TRBJ1-2	NA	NA	CASSQGLDRGRDGYTF	TGCGCCAGCAGCCAAGGGTTGGATCGCGGGAGGGATGGCTACACCTTC
TRBV7-2	TRBJ2-1	NA	NA	CASSLTTAGGEQFF	TGTGCCAGCAGCTTGACCACCGCCGGGGGTGAGCAGTTCTTC
TRBV5-6	TRBJ2-1	few	TRBD1	CASSLPPPGQGANEQFF	TGTGCCAGCAGCTTGCCCCCTCCTGGACAGGGAGCGAATGAGCAGTTCTTC
TRBV7-6	TRBJ1-5	few	TRBD1	CASSLMGTGTGNQPQHF	TGTGCCAGCAGCTTAATGGGGACCGGGACAGGGAATCAGCCCCAGCATTTT
TRBV6-4	TRBJ2-2	NA	NA	CASSGVPFTGELFF	TGTGCCAGCAGTGGAGTCCCCTTCACCGGGGAGCTGTTTTTT
TRBV5-6	TRBJ2-7	NA	NA	CASTLDRYQYEQYF	TGTGCCAGCACTCTGGACAGATATCAATACGAGCAGTACTTC
TRBV19	TRBJ1-2	NA	NA	CASSRSVGEGYGYTF	TGTGCCAGTAGTAGGTCGGTAGGGGAAGGCTATGGCTACACCTTT
TRBV6-5	TRBJ2-1	NA	NA	CASSYSTGYEQFF	TGTGCCAGCAGTTATTCTACAGGGTATGAGCAGTTCTTC
TRBV5-5	TRBJ2-1	NA	NA	CASSFDGSGEQFF	TGTGCCAGCAGCTTTGACGGGAGTGGTGAGCAGTTCTTC
TRBV10-3	TRBJ2-1	once	NA	CAISGRGSSSYNEQFF	TGTGCCATCAGTGGAAGGGGCAGCAGCTCCTACAATGAGCAGTTCTTC
TRBV11-2	TRBJ1-1	NA	NA	CASSLSLWGRNTEAFF	TGTGCCAGCAGCTTATCACTTTGGGGGCGAAACACTGAAGCTTTCTTT
TRBV7-9	TRBJ2-1	NA	NA	CASSLGLGNEQFF	TGTGCCAGCAGCTTAGGCCTCGGCAATGAGCAGTTCTTC
TRBV21-1	TRBJ2-3	NA	NA	CASSKEGGKDTQYF	TGTGCCAGCAGCAAAGAAGGGGGTAAGGATACGCAGTATTTT
TRBV28	TRBJ1-5	NA	NA	CASSFSVNQPQHF	TGTGCCAGCAGTTTTTCGGTCAATCAGCCCCAGCATTTT
TRBV6-5	TRBJ1-5	few	TRBD1	CASSSQGVGNQPQHF	TGTGCCAGCAGTTCACAGGGGGTGGGAAATCAGCCCCAGCATTTT
TRBV30	TRBJ1-1	NA	NA	CARGVQAGTEAFF	TGTGCCCGAGGTGTACAGGCAGGGACTGAAGCTTTCTTT
TRBV4-3	TRBJ1-4	few	TRBD1	CASSPQGGSVEKLFF	TGCGCCAGCAGCCCCCAGGGGGGTTCGGTTGAAAAACTGTTTTTT
TRBV11-2	TRBJ2-7	NA	TRBD2	CASSLETSGTAYEQYF	TGTGCCAGCAGCTTAGAGACTAGCGGGACCGCCTACGAGCAGTACTTC
TRBV27	TRBJ2-5	NA	TRBD2	CASSFLAAQETQYF	TGTGCCAGCAGTTTCCTAGCGGCCCAAGAGACCCAGTACTTC
TRBV28	TRBJ1-1	NA	TRBD1	CASSHPDRGSEAFF	TGTGCCAGCAGTCATCCGGACAGGGGGTCTGAAGCTTTCTTT
TRBV5-1	TRBJ1-1	NA	NA	CASSLSEMNTEAFF	TGCGCCAGCAGCCTATCGGAGATGAACACTGAAGCTTTCTTT
TRBV7-9	TRBJ1-1	NA	NA	CASSSPGVRNTEAFF	TGTGCCAGCAGCTCACCAGGGGTGAGGAACACTGAAGCTTTCTTT
TRBV18	TRBJ2-1	few	NA	CASSGLQGRLIF	TGTGCCAGCTCTGGACTACAGGGGCGTCTGATCTTC
TRBV7-9	TRBJ2-7	NA	TRBD1	CASSPDRVSGEQYF	TGTGCCAGCAGCCCGGACAGGGTCTCAGGCGAGCAGTACTTC
TRBV7-9	TRBJ2-6	NA	TRBD2	CASSPLLAGGSGANVLTF	TGTGCCAGCAGCCCCTTACTAGCGGGAGGCTCTGGGGCCAACGTCCTGACTTTC
TRBV14	TRBJ2-1	NA	NA	CASSRTRTYNEQFF	TGTGCCAGCAGCCGAACTAGAACCTACAATGAGCAGTTCTTC
TRBV20-1	TRBJ1-1	NA	NA	CSGTPNTEAFF	TGCAGTGGCACACCGAACACTGAAGCTTTCTTT
TRBV11-2	TRBJ2-2	NA	NA	CASSLNRVVTGELFF	TGTGCCAGCAGCCTTAACAGGGTAGTCACCGGGGAGCTGTTTTTT
TRBV18	TRBJ1-1	NA	NA	CASSPAGSNTEAFF	TGTGCCAGCTCACCGGCAGGCTCGAACACTGAAGCTTTCTTT
TRBV5-1	TRBJ2-7	NA	NA	CASSLGTTVRSGEQYF	TGCGCCAGCAGCTTGGGGACGACAGTACGGAGTGGTGAGCAGTACTTC
TRBV9	TRBJ1-1	NA	NA	CASSVVGGNTEAFF	TGTGCCAGCAGCGTAGTGGGGGGAAACACTGAAGCTTTCTTT